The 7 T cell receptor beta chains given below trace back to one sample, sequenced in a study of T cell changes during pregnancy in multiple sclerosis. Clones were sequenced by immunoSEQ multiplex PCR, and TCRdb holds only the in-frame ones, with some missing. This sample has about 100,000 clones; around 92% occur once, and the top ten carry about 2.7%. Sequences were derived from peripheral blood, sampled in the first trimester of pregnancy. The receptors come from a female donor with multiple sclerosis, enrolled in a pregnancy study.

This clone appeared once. CDR3 amino acids: CAISESSLGAANTGELFF. CDR3 nucleotides: TGTGCCATCAGTGAGTCGAGTCTGGGAGCCGCGAACACCGGGGAGCTGTTTTTT. The gene calls are TRBV10-3 and TRBJ2-2; TRBD2 might be the D (5 bases). The CDR3 sequence is 18 residues long. The V end was cut by 0 bases, the J end by 0 bases, with 14 bases between. Germline assignment: CDR1 ENHRY and CDR2 SYGVKD.

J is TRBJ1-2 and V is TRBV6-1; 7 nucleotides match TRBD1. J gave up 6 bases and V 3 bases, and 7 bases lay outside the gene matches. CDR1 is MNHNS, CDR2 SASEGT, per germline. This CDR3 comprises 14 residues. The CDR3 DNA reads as TGTGCCAGCAGTGACCCCGGGACAGCCGATGGCTACACCTTC. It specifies CASSDPGTADGYTF.

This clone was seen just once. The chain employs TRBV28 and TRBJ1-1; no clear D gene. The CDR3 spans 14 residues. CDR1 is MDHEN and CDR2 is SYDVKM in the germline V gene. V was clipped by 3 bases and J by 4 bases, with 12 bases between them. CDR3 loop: CASSFVQAGTEAFF. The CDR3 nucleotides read TGTGCCAGCAGTTTCGTCCAGGCGGGCACTGAAGCTTTCTTT. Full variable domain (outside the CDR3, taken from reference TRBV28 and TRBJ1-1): DVKVTQSSRYLVKRTGEKVFLECVQDMDHENMFWYRQDPGLGLRLIYFSYDVKMKEKGDIPEGYSVSREKKERFSLILESASTNQTSMYLCASSFVQAGTEAFFGQGTRLTVV.

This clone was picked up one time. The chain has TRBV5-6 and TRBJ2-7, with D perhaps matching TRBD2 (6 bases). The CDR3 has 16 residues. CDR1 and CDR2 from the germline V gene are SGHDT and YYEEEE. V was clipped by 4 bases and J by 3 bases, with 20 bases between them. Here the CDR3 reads CASSLGGTGRYYEQYF. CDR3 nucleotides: TGTGCCAGCAGCCTGGGCGGGACCGGGAGATACTACGAGCAGTACTTC. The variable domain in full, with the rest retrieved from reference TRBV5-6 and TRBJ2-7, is DAGVTQSPTHLIKTRGQQVTLRCSPKSGHDTVSWYQQALGQGPQFIFQYYEEEERQRGNFPDRFSGHQFPNYSSELNVNALLLGDSALYLCASSLGGTGRYYEQYFGPGTRLTVT.

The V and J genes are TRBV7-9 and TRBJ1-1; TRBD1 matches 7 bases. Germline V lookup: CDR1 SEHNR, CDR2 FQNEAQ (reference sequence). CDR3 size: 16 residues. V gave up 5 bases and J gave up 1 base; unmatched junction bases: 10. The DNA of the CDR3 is TGTGCCAGCAGCCCCCCGGGACAGCAGTCGAACACTGAAGCTTTCTTT. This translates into CASSPPGQQSNTEAFF.

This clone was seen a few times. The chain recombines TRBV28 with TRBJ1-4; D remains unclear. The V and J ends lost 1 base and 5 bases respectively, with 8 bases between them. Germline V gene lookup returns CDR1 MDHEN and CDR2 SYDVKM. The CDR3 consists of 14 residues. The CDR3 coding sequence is TGTGCCAGCAGTTTATTCGGTCTGAATGAAAAACTGTTTTTT. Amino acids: CASSLFGLNEKLFF. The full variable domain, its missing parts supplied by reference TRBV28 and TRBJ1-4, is DVKVTQSSRYLVKRTGEKVFLECVQDMDHENMFWYRQDPGLGLRLIYFSYDVKMKEKGDIPEGYSVSREKKERFSLILESASTNQTSMYLCASSLFGLNEKLFFGSGTQLSVL.

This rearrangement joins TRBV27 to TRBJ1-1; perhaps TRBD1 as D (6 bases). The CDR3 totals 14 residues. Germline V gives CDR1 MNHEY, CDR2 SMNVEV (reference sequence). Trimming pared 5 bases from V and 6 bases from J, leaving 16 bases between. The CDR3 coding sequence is TGTGCCAGCAGTAGCAGGGGCAAGGAGGCTGAAGCTTTCTTT. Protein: CASSSRGKEAEAFF.